This T cell receptor beta chain was sequenced for a study of T cells in women clearing cervical HPV infection (dated by TCRdb to 2016 to 2019). Turning to the overall study: The cases were 25 women with histologically confirmed HPV16-related CIN3 or worse, and 2 of those women had invasive cancers. The controls were 25 women whose single incident HPV16 infection cleared within 12 months with no development of precancer or cancer. Blood from cases was collected at the visit at which the lesion was first identified, whereas blood from controls was collected once infection was no longer detected. Among cases, blood sampling came a median of roughly 150 days after lesion detection, with an interquartile range of about 80 to 210 days. HLA typing was available for only a few women, so HLA type could not be excluded as a confounder. An exploratory proof-of-principle case-control study, nested within the Guanacaste HPV Natural History Study in Costa Rica, was conducted to compare TCR repertoires across cervical HPV16 outcomes. Cases and controls were matched on age within five years and on year of sample collection. Cases had a median age of approximately 35 years compared with just over 37 for controls, and baseline characteristics showed no significant differences between the groups. In the parent cohort, some 10,000 women aged 18 or older were enrolled in Guanacaste, Costa Rica, during 1993 to 1994 and were followed for 7 to 8 years. As quality controls, five blinded duplicates were added to each group, bringing the total to approximately 60 samples made up of around 50 participants and 10 or so replicates.

Every participant had a single incident cervical HPV16 infection, and women with prevalent HPV16 infections were excluded. Cervical HPV DNA was detected by MY09/MY11 PCR, and genotyping was performed by dot-blot hybridization. Roughly 16 mL of heparinized blood were centrifuged, and the buffy coat was split into aliquots, frozen at -30 degrees C, and then kept at -80 degrees C. QIAGEN kits were used to extract genomic DNA from buffy coat specimens. TCR beta CDR3 regions were amplified by multiplex PCR using the immunoSEQ assay from an average of around 1.2 ug genomic DNA per sample. The assay corrected primer bias using a complete synthetic TCR repertoire to establish an amplification baseline. Amplicons were sequenced on the Illumina platform. In the paper's pipeline: Error correction of the sequences involved clustering with frequency ratios plus a modified nearest-neighbor algorithm, after which the sequences were analyzed in the immunoSEQ Analyzer using IMGT gene definitions. TCR richness and evenness were averaged over 20 rarefaction repeats at each rarefaction depth, excluding samples with fewer sequences than the depth. Wilcoxon rank sum tests with FDR correction were used to compare relative abundances of V, D and J genes between the groups. Blinded duplicates gave an intraclass correlation of around 96% for TCR richness and an average of around 83% across about 65 gene segments. TCRdb carries this immuneACCESS record with in-frame sequences only. Its versions omit some clonotypes, under half of them owing to an unresolved V gene in the studies checked, with the rest unexplained. D and trimming come from the DNA, and the V and J calls and clone size come from that table. The sample's own table lists under 30,000 clones. The ten top clones hold around 5.4% of the sample.

In regard to this clone: The specificity of this receptor is unknown. From the germline J gene comes the end of the CDR3, since the read stops 3 residues before it.

From cysteine to phenylalanine, the CDR3 is 13 amino acids long. Part of the CDR3 DNA is given, 30 bases translated from base 1. The germline V gene (reference sequence) provides CDR1 DFQATT and CDR2 SNEGSKA. Relative to germline, V is 2 bases shorter and J is 4 bases shorter, with 11 bases between their ends. The paper's findings and limits, for the study overall: TCR repertoire richness was significantly higher in CIN3+ cases than in controls across sequencing depths, while evenness did not differ. T-cell numbers per sample were unknown, so richness differences could reflect varying T-cell content rather than repertoire biology. Because of the cross-sectional design, the study could not determine whether the associations came before infection or resulted from infection, and neither effector/memory subsets nor HPV-specific T cells were isolated. TRBV6-7 relative abundance was lower in cases than in controls (roughly 0.11% versus 0.16%; Bonferroni P = 0.0008). Cases were distinguished from controls with an estimated AUC of roughly 0.81 by random forest classifiers combining richness and V gene abundances.

The material sequenced was blood buffy coat. The sequence came from a woman between 18 and 70 years old with a cervical HPV16 infection that either progressed to CIN3+ or cleared (not recorded which). The chain was built from TRBV20-1 and TRBJ1-2, and perhaps TRBD1 as D gene, on 5 matching bases. The CDR3 is CSARSHRSYGYTF. The sequenced CDR3 bases are TGCAGTGCTAGAAGCCACAGGAGCTATGGC.